Shown below are 22 T cell receptor beta chains from a single sample sequenced in a study of blood T cell repertoires in COVID-19. Method: immunoSEQ multiplex PCR; TCRdb's copy keeps in-frame clones and lacks some. The sample has around 370,000 clones, 88% seen once. The specimen sequenced was peripheral blood. The source of these receptors is a woman between 65 and 79 years old with COVID-19, enrolled during active disease.

J is TRBJ2-7 and V is TRBV29-1, with 9 bases lining up with TRBD1. V was pared by 1 base and J by 1 base, with 8 bases of the junction left unmatched. The germline V gene encodes CDR1 SQVTM and CDR2 ANQGSEA. This CDR3 comprises 16 residues. In nucleotides, the CDR3 is TGCAGCGTTGAAGTCACGGACAGGGGATATTCCTACGAGCAGTACTTC. It encodes CSVEVTDRGYSYEQYF.

V gene TRBV11-2 combines with J gene TRBJ2-7, with D possibly being TRBD1 (6 bases). The CDR3 length is 11 residues. Per the germline V gene, CDR1 is SGHAT and CDR2 is FQNNGV. V lost 5 bases, J lost 6 bases, and 8 bases lay in between. The CDR3 sequence: CASSPGVEQYF. CDR3 DNA: TGTGCCAGCAGCCCAGGGGTCGAGCAGTACTTC.

This clone was observed once. This chain connects TRBV15 to TRBJ2-3; TRBD2 might be the D (6 bases). Germline CDR1 LNHNV, CDR2 YYDKDF (reference sequence). This CDR3 is built from 15 residues. The V end lost 1 base, the J end lost 0 bases, and 8 bases lay between the germline ends. This CDR3 is CATSRGGGSTDTQYF. CDR3 nucleotide sequence: TGTGCCACCAGCAGAGGTGGAGGGAGCACAGATACGCAGTATTTT.

The chain couples TRBV7-2 to TRBJ2-6, with D maybe TRBD1 (5 bases). In germline, CDR1 is SGHTA, CDR2 FQGNSA. The CDR3 spans 16 residues. The V end lost 5 bases, the J end lost 0 bases, and 11 bases lay between the germline ends. The CDR3 nucleotides read TGTGCCAGCAGCCGTTTACAGGTCTCTGGGGCCAACGTCCTGACTTTC. This encodes CASSRLQVSGANVLTF.

V gene TRBV29-1 combines with J gene TRBJ1-1, with D hard to call. The CDR3 sequence is 11 residues long. Germline CDR1 SQVTM, CDR2 ANQGSEA. Trimming removed 5 bases at V and 1 base at J, with 5 bases between. Here the CDR3 reads CSVRSNTEAFF. The CDR3 DNA reads TGCAGCGTTCGGTCGAACACTGAAGCTTTCTTT. Filled out from reference TRBV29-1 and TRBJ1-1, the complete variable domain reads SAVISQKPSRDICQRGTSLTIQCQVDSQVTMMFWYRQQPGQSLTLIATANQGSEATYESGFVIDKFPISRPNLTFSTLTVSNMSPEDSSIYLCSVRSNTEAFFGQGTRLTVV.

The J gene is TRBJ2-3, the V gene TRBV5-5; TRBD2 agrees at 10 bases. With 4 bases clipped from V and 8 bases from J, the junction kept 7 bases outside the gene matches. This CDR3 contains 14 residues. Germline V gene sequence: CDR1 SGHKS, CDR2 YYEKEE (reference sequence). The chain's CDR3 is CASSPGTSVGTQYF. The CDR3 DNA is TGTGCCAGCAGCCCCGGGACTAGCGTCGGTACGCAGTATTTT.

This chain links TRBV30 with TRBJ1-2; TRBD1 matches at 10 bases. The ends lost 3 bases at V and 4 bases at J; junction bases unmatched: 8. CDR1 is GTSNPN, CDR2 SVGIG, per germline (reference sequence). The CDR3 is 15 amino acids. The CDR3 DNA reads as TGTGCCTGGAGATTTTGGACAGGGGGGACCTATGGCTACACCTTC. This codes for CAWRFWTGGTYGYTF.

As for this clone: Other DNA sequences in this sample translate to the same CDR3. This chain uses TRBV5-1 with TRBJ1-4, with D perhaps TRBD1 (5 bases). This CDR3 is 14 amino acids long. V was shortened by 2 bases and J by 7 bases, with 12 bases between the two germline ends. CDR1 and CDR2 (germline): SGHRS, YFSETQ. The DNA for the CDR3 is TGCGCCAGCAGCTTAGGGCAGGGTAGTGAAAAACTGTTTTTT. It specifies CASSLGQGSEKLFF.

This clone has more than one count but fewer than ten. The same CDR3 can be traced to other DNA sequences in this sample. The chain has TRBV29-1 and TRBJ1-1, with D unclear. V lost 4 bases and J lost 2, with 5 bases in between. The CDR3 runs to 11 residues. The germline V gene encodes CDR1 SQVTM and CDR2 ANQGSEA. The CDR3 here is CSVGVNTEAFF. The CDR3 nucleotides are TGCAGCGTTGGAGTAAACACTGAAGCTTTCTTT.

The V and J genes are TRBV15 and TRBJ1-1; a weak D match, TRBD1 (5 bases). This CDR3 spans 14 amino acids. Trimming cost V 0 bases and J 3 bases, with 8 bases left between them. The germline gives CDR1 LNHNV, CDR2 YYDKDF (reference sequence). The DNA of the CDR3 is TGTGCCACCAGCAGAGATGACAGATACACTGAAGCTTTCTTT. The encoded protein is CATSRDDRYTEAFF. The full variable domain, in which reference TRBV15 and TRBJ1-1 provide the parts outside the CDR3, is DAMVIQNPRYQVTQFGKPVTLSCSQTLNHNVMYWYQQKSSQAPKLLFHYYDKDFNNEADTPDNFQSRRPNTSFCFLDIRSPGLGDTAMYLCATSRDDRYTEAFFGQGTRLTVV.

V usage is TRBV19 and J usage is TRBJ2-4, with 7 bases identical to TRBD2. The junction had 9 bases not matched to a gene; V was cut back by 3 bases and J by 4 bases. The length of the CDR3 is 16 residues. CDR1 is LNHDA and CDR2 is SQIVND in the germline V gene (reference sequence). The CDR3 loop reads CASSIRGREGKNIQYF. Written as DNA, the CDR3 is TGTGCCAGTAGTATCAGAGGGAGGGAGGGTAAAAACATTCAGTACTTC. The entire variable domain, with the rest obtained from reference TRBV19 and TRBJ2-4, is as follows: DGGITQSPKYLFRKEGQNVTLSCEQNLNHDAMYWYRQDPGQGLRLIYYSQIVNDFQKGDIAEGYSVSREKKESFPLTVTSAQKNPTAFYLCASSIRGREGKNIQYFGAGTRLSVL.

The chain is built from TRBV5-6 and TRBJ1-2; D possibly corresponds to TRBD1 (5 bases). The CDR3 runs to 14 residues. V dropped 3 bases and J dropped 2 bases, with 11 bases sitting between them. CDR1 is SGHDT and CDR2 is YYEEEE in the germline V gene. The CDR3 region has the DNA TGTGCCAGCAGCTCGGGGGGACGGAACTATGGCTACACCTTC. Its protein is CASSSGGRNYGYTF.

In this sample, this clone turned up once. CDR3 DNA: TGTGCCAGCAGTTTATGGGGGGGTTGGACTGAAGCTTTCTTT. Its translation is CASSLWGGWTEAFF. The V gene is TRBV28, the J gene TRBJ1-1, with D maybe TRBD1 (5 bases). This CDR3 region has 14 residues. Germline CDR1 reads MDHEN; CDR2 reads SYDVKM. Trimming took off 0 bases at V and 5 bases at J, with 10 bases between the two ends.

CDR3 amino acids: CASSFKDRGTYGYGYTF. CDR3 sequence (DNA): TGTGCCAGCAGTTTTAAGGACAGGGGCACCTACGGCTATGGCTACACCTTC. The chain carries TRBV27 and TRBJ1-2; 9 bases fit TRBD1. With V trimmed by 3 bases and J by 4 bases, 12 bases remained unmatched. Germline assignment: CDR1 MNHEY and CDR2 SMNVEV (reference sequence). The CDR3 length is 17 residues.

The chain links TRBV27 to TRBJ2-5, with D possibly matching TRBD1 (6 bases). The CDR3 spans 14 residues. Trimming cost V 2 bases and J 5 bases, with 12 bases left between them. The germline CDR1 and CDR2 sequences are MNHEY and SMNVEV (reference sequence). The CDR3 loop reads CASSLLGGWETQYF. The CDR3 DNA reads as TGTGCCAGCAGTTTACTAGGGGGATGGGAGACCCAGTACTTC.

The rearrangement uses TRBV4-2 and TRBJ2-3, with 10 bases lining up with TRBD1. V lost 1 base and J lost 1; bases outside the gene matches: 5. Germline CDR1 and CDR2: LGHNA and YNFKEQ. The CDR3 contains 17 residues. CDR3: CASSQAGTGEGTDTQYF. For the CDR3, the DNA is TGTGCCAGCAGCCAAGCAGGGACAGGGGAGGGCACAGATACGCAGTATTTT.

V gene TRBV6-2 or TRBV6-3 combines with J gene TRBJ2-7, with D unclear. The CDR3 length is 16 residues. Germline CDR1 MNHEY, CDR2 SVGEGT. V lost 6 bases and J 6 bases, leaving 24 bases between the germline ends. Written as DNA, the CDR3 is TGTGCCAGCAGCTCCGGAATTGTGATCGAGCGAGGCGAGCAGTACTTC. Amino acid sequence: CASSSGIVIERGEQYF.

The V gene is TRBV29-1, the J gene TRBJ2-7; TRBD1 agrees at 9 bases. The germline gives CDR1 SQVTM, CDR2 ANQGSEA. V was clipped by 3 bases and J by 3 bases; unmatched bases: 3. The CDR3 extends over 13 amino acids. CDR3 sequence: CSVEGQGYYEQYF. DNA for the CDR3: TGCAGCGTTGAGGGACAGGGTTACTACGAGCAGTACTTC.

This clone was seen a handful of times. V is TRBV18 and J is TRBJ1-3; D is unresolved. This CDR3 contains 14 residues. The germline V gene encodes CDR1 KGHSH and CDR2 LQKENI. The germline V and J ends were trimmed by 6 bases and 2 bases, with 11 bases remaining between them. CDR3 DNA: TGTGCCAGCTCCCGAACAGCAGCTGGAAACACCATATATTTT. Translated, it gives CASSRTAAGNTIYF.

Concerning this clone: Other DNA sequences from this sample encode an identical CDR3 as well. The gene calls are TRBV5-1 and TRBJ2-5; D possibly corresponds to TRBD2 (6 bases). V was cut by 0 bases and J by 4 bases, with 10 bases left in between. Germline-derived CDR1 and CDR2 are SGHRS and YFSETQ. CDR3 length: 14 amino acids. The CDR3: CASSLVGGRETQYF. The CDR3 DNA sequence: TGCGCCAGCAGCTTGGTTGGAGGGAGAGAGACCCAGTACTTC. Full variable domain (outside the CDR3, taken from reference TRBV5-1 and TRBJ2-5): KAGVTQTPRYLIKTRGQQVTLSCSPISGHRSVSWYQQTPGQGLQFLFEYFSETQRNKGNFPGRFSGRQFSNSRSEMNVSTLELGDSALYLCASSLVGGRETQYFGPGTRLLVL.

This chain uses TRBV19 with TRBJ2-6; the D gene is possibly TRBD1 (5 bases). The CDR3 is made up of 19 amino acids. V was shortened by 6 bases and J by 0 bases, with 21 bases between the two germline ends. Germline-derived CDR1 and CDR2 are LNHDA and SQIVND (reference sequence). The CDR3 protein is CASRERGGRRLSGANVLTF. In nucleotides, the CDR3 is TGTGCCAGTAGGGAAAGGGGTGGCAGAAGACTCTCTGGGGCCAACGTCCTGACTTTC.

The chain is built from TRBV5-1 and TRBJ1-2; 12 bases agree with TRBD1. V shed 0 bases and J 7 bases; nucleotides not matched to a gene: 10. Germline lookup yields CDR1 SGHRS and CDR2 YFSETQ. The CDR3 sequence is 17 residues long. CDR3 sequence (DNA): TGCGCCAGCAGCTTGGCCGGGACAGGGGGCGCAATGGGTGGCTACACCTTC. Its protein product is CASSLAGTGGAMGGYTF.